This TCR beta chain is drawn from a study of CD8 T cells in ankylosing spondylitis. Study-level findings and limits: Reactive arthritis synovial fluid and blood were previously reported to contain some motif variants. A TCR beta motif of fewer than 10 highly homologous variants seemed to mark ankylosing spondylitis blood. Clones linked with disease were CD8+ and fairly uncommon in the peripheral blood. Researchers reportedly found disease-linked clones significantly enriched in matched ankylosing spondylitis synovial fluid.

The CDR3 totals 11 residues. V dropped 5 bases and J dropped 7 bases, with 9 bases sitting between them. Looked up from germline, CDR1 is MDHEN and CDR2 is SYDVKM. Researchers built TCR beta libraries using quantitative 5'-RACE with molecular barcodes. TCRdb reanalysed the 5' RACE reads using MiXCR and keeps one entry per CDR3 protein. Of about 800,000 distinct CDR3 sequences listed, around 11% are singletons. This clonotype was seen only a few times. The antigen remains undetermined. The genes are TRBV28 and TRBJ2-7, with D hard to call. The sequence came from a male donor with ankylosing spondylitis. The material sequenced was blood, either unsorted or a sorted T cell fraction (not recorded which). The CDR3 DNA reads TGTGCCAGCAGTACCTATCCGGAGCAGTACTTC. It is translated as CASSTYPEQYF. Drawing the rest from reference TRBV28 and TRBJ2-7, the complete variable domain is DVKVTQSSRYLVKRTGEKVFLECVQDMDHENMFWYRQDPGLGLRLIYFSYDVKMKEKGDIPEGYSVSREKKERFSLILESASTNQTSMYLCASSTYPEQYFGPGTRLTVT.